The 18 T cell receptor beta chains below all came from one sample that was sequenced in a study of T cell repertoires in cytomegalovirus infection. TCRdb processed the reads anew with MiXCR; each CDR3 protein has one entry. This sample has fewer than 150,000 distinct CDR3 sequences, with around 30% found just once. For these TCRs, the target antigens are not known. The sequenced sample was CD8+ T cells from cultured PBMCs, obtained from culture after CMV antigen stimulation. The receptors shown here come from a human donor in good health (CMV status not recorded). Some clones in this sample may be carry-over from other donors' samples.

This clonotype turned up a few times. The V call is TRBV12-3 or TRBV12-4, the J call TRBJ2-2; 7 nucleotides line up with TRBD2. The ends lost 3 bases at V and 2 bases at J; junction bases unmatched: 6. This CDR3 is built from 16 residues. CDR3 DNA: TGTGCCAGCAGTTTGTACGGGGGGATAAACACCGGGGAGCTGTTTTTT. Protein product: CASSLYGGINTGELFF.

This clonotype has only a few counts. In DNA, the CDR3 is TGTGCCAGCAGCCCAACCGGGACTAGCGTACAAGAGACCCAGTACTTC. Translation gives CASSPTGTSVQETQYF. The chain links TRBV7-2 to TRBJ2-5; 10 positions agree with TRBD2. This CDR3 comprises 16 residues. CDR1 and CDR2 from the germline V gene are SGHTA and FQGNSA. Unmatched junction bases numbered 8, after V lost 5 bases and J lost 2 bases.

This clonotype was seen ten or more times. This rearrangement joins TRBV7-8 to TRBJ2-7; 8 nucleotides align to TRBD1. J lost 3 bases, V lost 1 base, and 5 bases had no gene match. Per the germline V gene, CDR1 is SGHVS and CDR2 is FQNEAQ. This CDR3 is 15 amino acids long. The CDR3 DNA follows: TGTGCCAGCAGCTTAGAAGGGACAGGTCTCTACGAGCAGTACTTC. It is translated as CASSLEGTGLYEQYF.

The chain couples TRBV7-9 to TRBJ2-7; D is unresolved. CDR1 is SEHNR, CDR2 FQNEAQ, per germline (reference sequence). This CDR3 comprises 13 residues. Between the trimmed V and J ends, which lost 4 bases and 3 bases, there was a span of 10 bases. This CDR3 is CASSSILNYEQYF. The CDR3 bases are TGTGCCAGCAGCTCAATTCTCAACTACGAGCAGTACTTC.

This clonotype has ten or more counts. J is TRBJ1-2 and V is TRBV6-1, with TRBD1 matching over 7 bases. CDR3 length: 14 amino acids. Germline V gene data show CDR1 as MNHNS and CDR2 as SASEGT. Losses at the gene ends were 7 bases for V and 7 bases for J; bases not matched to a gene: 12. The CDR3 protein is CASTRQGGPSGYTF. The DNA for the CDR3 is TGTGCCAGCACGAGACAGGGTGGCCCTAGTGGCTACACCTTC.

This clonotype was detected only a few times. The V call is TRBV7-8, the J call TRBJ1-5; 9 positions agree with TRBD1. Germline values: CDR1 SGHVS, CDR2 FQNEAQ. The CDR3 spans 16 residues. V dropped 1 base and J dropped 1; count of bases not matched to a gene: 2. The DNA for the CDR3 is TGTGCCAGCAGCTTAGTACAGGGGGCAAGCAATCAGCCCCAGCATTTT. It is translated as CASSLVQGASNQPQHF.

This clonotype was counted at least ten times. The chain links TRBV7-2 to TRBJ1-1, with D unclear. The V and J ends lost 1 base and 2 bases respectively, with 11 bases between them. Germline loops: CDR1 SGHTA, CDR2 FQGNSA. The CDR3 length is 15 residues. In DNA, the CDR3 is TGTGCCAGCAGCTTAGTTGCAGCCGTTAACACTGAAGCTTTCTTT. Translation: CASSLVAAVNTEAFF.

This clonotype has more than one count but fewer than ten. The chain is built from TRBV27 and TRBJ2-3; D remains ambiguous. Germline V gives CDR1 MNHEY, CDR2 SMNVEV (reference sequence). Trimming stripped 8 bases from V and 0 bases from J, with 3 bases between. This CDR3 contains 11 residues. The CDR3 spells CASGSTDTQYF. CDR3 nucleotides: TGTGCCAGCGGTAGCACAGATACGCAGTATTTT.

On this clonotype: A single base separates this from a much larger clone, so it may be a read error. This sequence joins TRBV7-8 and TRBJ2-7; weak D call: TRBD2 (7 bases). This CDR3 is built from 16 residues. Germline CDR1 SGHVS, CDR2 FQNEAQ. The chain's CDR3 is CTSSSFRGGNPYEQYF. CDR3 DNA sequence: TGTACCAGCAGCTCCTTTAGGGGGGGGAATCCCTACGAGCAGTACTTC.

The J gene is TRBJ1-2, the V gene TRBV5-4; 9 nucleotides agree with TRBD1. Germline trimming cut 4 bases from V and 4 bases from J; bases unmatched to any gene: 14. Looked up from germline, CDR1 is SGHNT and CDR2 is YYREEE (reference sequence). The CDR3 loop spans 17 amino acids. CDR3 bases: TGTGCCAGCAGCAGGCTAAAAACAGGGGGCGGTAGCTATGGCTACACCTTC. This gives the protein CASSRLKTGGGSYGYTF.

The chain combines TRBV15 with TRBJ1-1; the D is unclear. In germline, CDR1 is LNHNV, CDR2 YYDKDF (reference sequence). This CDR3 region has 14 residues. The V end was cut by 7 bases, the J end by 1 base, with 13 bases between. The DNA for the CDR3 is TGTGCCACCATCTCAAATCTACCGAACACTGAAGCTTTCTTT. Amino acids: CATISNLPNTEAFF.

This clonotype came up a few times. Mismatch with germline at one junction end may stem from a read error. V and J are TRBV27 and TRBJ2-5; 10 bases fit TRBD2. This CDR3 is 20 amino acids long. Germline assignment: CDR1 MNHEY and CDR2 SMNVEV (reference sequence). CDR3 in DNA: TGTGCCAGCAGCTTATCCCCCCCCGGGCTAGCGGGGGACCTCCAAGAGACCCAGTACTTC. Its protein product is CASSLSPPGLAGDLQETQYF.

The table lists this clonotype with many counts. The chain carries TRBV6-1 and TRBJ2-1; the match to TRBD1 covers 9 bases. V shed 5 bases, J shed 7 bases, and the junction held 9 bases outside the gene matches. The CDR3 spans 15 residues. Germline V gives CDR1 MNHNS, CDR2 SASEGT. DNA for the CDR3: TGTGCCAGCAGTCCGACAGGGGGAGGGGGAAATGAGCAGTTCTTC. Amino acids: CASSPTGGGGNEQFF.

The sample holds many counts of this clonotype. This chain joins TRBV6-1 and TRBJ2-7, with TRBD2 identical over 8 bases. The CDR3 length is 15 residues. V gave up 10 bases and J gave up 0 bases; unmatched junction bases: 11. Germline values: CDR1 MNHNS, CDR2 SASEGT. CDR3 in DNA: TGTGCCACAATCCCCACGGGAGGGATCTCCTACGAGCAGTACTTC. This sequence encodes CATIPTGGISYEQYF.

This chain links TRBV2 with TRBJ2-2; tentatively, D is TRBD1 (7 bases). Trimming removed 8 bases from V and 1 base from J, with 20 bases in between. The V gene's germline CDR1 is SNHLY and CDR2 FYNNEI. This CDR3 is 17 amino acids long. The CDR3, as DNA: TGTGCCAGCGGGAACAGGGGACTCACAAAGAACACCGGGGAGCTGTTTTTT. It yields the protein CASGNRGLTKNTGELFF. The full variable domain, its missing parts supplied by reference TRBV2 and TRBJ2-2, is EPEVTQTPSHQVTQMGQEVILRCVPISNHLYFYWYRQILGQKVEFLVSFYNNEISEKSEIFDDQFSVERPDGSNFTLKIRSTKLEDSAMYFCASGNRGLTKNTGELFFGEGSRLTVL.

This clonotype appeared a single time. The CDR3 region has the DNA TGTGCCAGCAGCTTCGGGGCACTAAACACCGGGGAGCTGTTTTTT. It is translated as CASSFGALNTGELFF. The rearrangement uses TRBV7-6 and TRBJ2-2; perhaps D is TRBD1 or TRBD2 (5 bases each). Germline V lookup: CDR1 SGHVS, CDR2 FNYEAQ. CDR3 size: 15 residues. Trimming stripped 3 bases from V and 2 bases from J, with 10 bases between.

This clonotype was seen only a few times. The chain is built from TRBV28 and TRBJ2-5; possible D gene TRBD2, 5 bases. The CDR3 loop spans 15 amino acids. Germline CDR1 MDHEN, CDR2 SYDVKM. V dropped 5 bases and J dropped 5 bases, with 18 bases sitting between them. CDR3 amino acids: CASSPHLTERETQYF. Written as DNA, the CDR3 is TGTGCCAGCAGTCCCCATCTAACAGAGCGGGAGACCCAGTACTTC.

This clonotype was recorded a few times. The chain uses TRBV7-2 and TRBJ2-7; the match to TRBD2 covers 7 bases. From germline, CDR1 is SGHTA and CDR2 FQGNSA. V lost 5 bases to trimming and J lost 7 bases; unmatched junction nucleotides: 14. This CDR3 has 15 amino acids. CDR3 protein: CASSLRSSGSGEQYF. The CDR3 DNA is TGTGCCAGCAGCCTTCGGTCTAGCGGTTCTGGGGAGCAGTACTTC.